One and the same sample provided the 10 T cell receptor beta chains below, sequenced in a study of shared clonotypes between healthy human individuals. Naivety among CD8 cells was defined by CD45RO negativity and positive CCR7 selection, thereby excluding terminally differentiated effector memory CD45RA+ cells. Here immunoSEQ multiplex PCR was the method, and the copy in TCRdb shows in-frame clones only, minus some. The table records about 2.1 million clones, 93% of them present only once. Sequencing was performed on naive CD8+ T cells from PBMCs. The receptors originated from a man between 18 and 29 years old in good health. Some clones in this sample may be carry-over from other donors' samples.

The chain is built from TRBV7-9 and TRBJ1-2, with D maybe TRBD1 (5 bases). The length of the CDR3 is 16 residues. The germline gives CDR1 SEHNR, CDR2 FQNEAQ (reference sequence). V gave up 4 bases and J gave up 2 bases, with 17 bases separating them. The CDR3 DNA sequence: TGTGCCAGCAGCTCCCCCCCGGGGGTGGCGAACTATGGCTACACCTTC. This codes for CASSSPPGVANYGYTF.

The gene calls are TRBV30 and TRBJ1-2; weak D call: TRBD1 (6 bases). Trimming removed 3 bases from V and 1 base from J, with 27 bases in between. The germline CDR1 and CDR2 sequences are GTSNPN and SVGIG (reference sequence). The CDR3 is 19 residues long. The CDR3: CAWSSTGFINSGFNYGYTF. CDR3 DNA sequence: TGTGCCTGGAGCTCGACAGGATTCATCAATTCGGGATTTAACTATGGCTACACCTTC.

In regard to this clone: Other DNA sequences from this sample encode an identical CDR3 as well. The chain links TRBV11-2 to TRBJ2-5, with unresolved D. The CDR3 has 11 amino acids. V was shortened by 4 bases and J by 5 bases, with 5 bases between the two germline ends. Germline lookup yields CDR1 SGHAT and CDR2 FQNNGV. In nucleotides, the CDR3 is TGTGCCAGCAGCTCGAGGGAGACCCAGTACTTC. It translates to CASSSRETQYF.

The J gene is TRBJ2-1, the V gene TRBV4-3, with a possible D match to TRBD2 (5 bases). Germline V gene lookup returns CDR1 LGHNA and CDR2 YSLEER. The CDR3 extends over 17 amino acids. V was clipped by 1 base and J by 2 bases, with 15 bases between them. In DNA, the CDR3 is TGCGCCAGCAGCCAAGTCGCGGGCAACTCCCCCTACAATGAGCAGTTCTTC. This gives the protein CASSQVAGNSPYNEQFF.

The chain recombines TRBV10-3 with TRBJ2-7; TRBD1 matches 7 bases. CDR1 and CDR2 (germline): ENHRY, SYGVKD. This CDR3 region has 20 residues. Trimming took 0 bases from V and 2 from J; bases not matched to a gene: 19. Written as DNA, the CDR3 is TGTGCCATCAGTGAGTCAATCCCCCTCGACAAGACAGGGATGGCCTACGAGCAGTACTTC. Translated: CAISESIPLDKTGMAYEQYF.

The rearrangement links TRBV19 to TRBJ1-5; D remains ambiguous. Deletions cut 10 bases from V and 5 bases from J, with 15 bases between. The CDR3 loop spans 13 amino acids. CDR1 and CDR2 from the germline V gene are LNHDA and SQIVND (reference sequence). The CDR3 is CATRSEKDQPQHF. DNA for the CDR3: TGTGCCACTAGGAGTGAGAAGGATCAGCCCCAGCATTTT.

V usage is TRBV19 and J usage is TRBJ1-4, with D perhaps matching TRBD1 (6 bases). CDR3 length: 13 residues. Germline CDR1 and CDR2: LNHDA and SQIVND (reference sequence). The V and J ends lost 0 bases and 8 bases respectively, with 7 bases between them. The CDR3 loop reads CASSIDRGEKLFF. In nucleotides, the CDR3 is TGTGCCAGTAGTATAGACAGGGGCGAAAAACTGTTTTTT.

The chain recombines TRBV9 with TRBJ2-1; 9 bases are shared with TRBD2. The germline CDR1 and CDR2 sequences are SGDLS and YYNGEE. Germline trimming cut 0 bases from V and 6 bases from J; bases unmatched to any gene: 4. The CDR3 extends over 15 amino acids. Here the CDR3 reads CASSVGASGANEQFF. CDR3 nucleotides: TGTGCCAGCAGCGTAGGGGCTAGCGGGGCCAATGAGCAGTTCTTC.

The V and J genes are TRBV19 and TRBJ2-1, with D possibly TRBD1 on 6 matching bases. This CDR3 has 15 amino acids. The V end lost 6 bases, the J end lost 8 bases, and 20 bases lay between the germline ends. Germline-derived CDR1 and CDR2 are LNHDA and SQIVND (reference sequence). The CDR3 here is CASSPVAGAFHEQFF. Written as DNA, the CDR3 is TGTGCCAGTAGCCCGGTGGCAGGGGCCTTTCATGAGCAGTTCTTC.

This chain connects TRBV5-1 to TRBJ1-4; 7 nucleotides agree with TRBD1. Germline values: CDR1 SGHRS, CDR2 YFSETQ. The CDR3 length is 16 residues. V shed 0 bases, J shed 0 bases, and the junction held 2 bases outside the gene matches. The CDR3 protein is CASSLGQGSTNEKLFF. The CDR3 coding sequence is TGCGCCAGCAGCTTGGGACAGGGTTCAACTAATGAAAAACTGTTTTTT. The variable domain in full, completed from reference TRBV5-1 and TRBJ1-4, reads KAGVTQTPRYLIKTRGQQVTLSCSPISGHRSVSWYQQTPGQGLQFLFEYFSETQRNKGNFPGRFSGRQFSNSRSEMNVSTLELGDSALYLCASSLGQGSTNEKLFFGSGTQLSVL.